One and the same sample provided the 8 T cell receptor beta chains below, sequenced in a study of PD-L1 blockade in urothelial cancer. Time point in this sample: pretreatment peripheral blood. Clones were read by immunoSEQ multiplex PCR, and TCRdb kept only the in-frame ones, dropping some. The sample contains about 56,000 clones, over 75% of which appear only once. Specimen: PBMCs, collected around atezolizumab (anti-PD-L1) treatment. Receptor source: a man between 65 and 85 years old with urothelial cancer.

The V gene is TRBV2, the J gene TRBJ1-5; 7 nucleotides align to TRBD1. J was trimmed by 6 bases and V by 1 base; bases with no gene match: 3. This CDR3 is built from 14 residues. Germline values: CDR1 SNHLY, CDR2 FYNNEI. CDR3: CASSEGAGGQPQHF. In nucleotides, the CDR3 is TGTGCCAGCAGTGAAGGGGCAGGGGGTCAGCCCCAGCATTTT.

In nucleotides, the CDR3 is TGTGCCTCTGCAGAGGGCGGGACCGGGGAGCTGTTTTTT. Encoded protein: CASAEGGTGELFF. The chain is built from TRBV7-3 and TRBJ2-2; D perhaps matches TRBD2 (5 bases). CDR3 length equals 13 residues. V gave up 11 bases and J gave up 5 bases, with 15 bases separating them. Germline V gene data show CDR1 as SGHTA and CDR2 as FQGTGA.

The chain combines TRBV28 with TRBJ2-5; D not certain. Per germline, CDR1 MDHEN and CDR2 SYDVKM. This CDR3 is 14 amino acids long. With 2 bases removed from V and 4 bases from J, the gap between germline ends came to 11 bases. CDR3 sequence reads: CASSLARMGETQYF. As DNA, the CDR3 is TGTGCCAGCAGTTTAGCTAGAATGGGAGAGACCCAGTACTTC.

The V gene is TRBV27, the J gene TRBJ2-7; weak D call: TRBD2 (7 bases). V was cut by 6 bases and J by 2 bases, with 17 bases left in between. The V gene's germline CDR1 is MNHEY and CDR2 SMNVEV (reference sequence). The CDR3 totals 15 residues. The CDR3, as DNA: TGTGCCAGCAGGGGATTCGGGGAGGGGGCCTACGAGCAGTACTTC. As protein: CASRGFGEGAYEQYF.

This chain uses TRBV6-1 with TRBJ1-1; tentative D call: TRBD1 (5 bases). The germline V gene encodes CDR1 MNHNS and CDR2 SASEGT. V dropped 6 bases and J dropped 0 bases, with 8 bases sitting between them. This CDR3 is built from 13 residues. CDR3 sequence reads: CASRPGMNTEAFF. CDR3 coding DNA: TGTGCCAGCAGACCAGGGATGAACACTGAAGCTTTCTTT.

The rearrangement uses TRBV10-3 and TRBJ2-1; the match to TRBD1 covers 11 bases. V shed 6 bases, J shed 6 bases, and the junction held 4 bases outside the gene matches. This CDR3 contains 14 residues. CDR1 and CDR2 (germline): ENHRY, SYGVKD. The CDR3 is CAIRPGQGVNEQFF. The CDR3 DNA follows: TGTGCCATCAGGCCGGGACAGGGGGTCAATGAGCAGTTCTTC.

The rearrangement uses TRBV11-2 and TRBJ2-3; possibly TRBD1 for D (6 bases). The ends were cut back, 4 bases at V and 2 bases at J, with 16 bases in the middle. Germline lookup yields CDR1 SGHAT and CDR2 FQNNGV. The CDR3 runs to 16 residues. The CDR3 here is CASSSFRGQTTDTQYF. Written as DNA, the CDR3 is TGTGCCAGCAGCTCCTTCCGAGGACAGACCACAGATACGCAGTATTTT.

The chain joins TRBV30 to TRBJ2-1, with D uncertain. Germline CDR1 is GTSNPN and CDR2 is SVGIG (reference sequence). Trimming stripped 0 bases from V and 6 bases from J, with 12 bases between. The CDR3 covers 14 residues. The CDR3 coding sequence is TGTGCCTGGAGTGTACCTCCCGGTAGCAATGAGCAGTTCTTC. Translated, it gives CAWSVPPGSNEQFF.